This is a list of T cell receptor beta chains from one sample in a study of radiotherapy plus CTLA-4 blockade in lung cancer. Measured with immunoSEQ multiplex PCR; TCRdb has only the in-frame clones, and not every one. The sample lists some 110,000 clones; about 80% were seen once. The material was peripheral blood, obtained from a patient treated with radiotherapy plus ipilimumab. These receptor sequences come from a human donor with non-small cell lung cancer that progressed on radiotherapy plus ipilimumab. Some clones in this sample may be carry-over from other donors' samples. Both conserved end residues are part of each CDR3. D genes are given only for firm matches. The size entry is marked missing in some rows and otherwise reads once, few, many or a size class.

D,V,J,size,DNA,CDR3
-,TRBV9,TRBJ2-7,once,TGTGCCAGCAGTGGGGGTTGGGGGAACCCCTACGAGCAGTACTTC,CASSGGWGNPYEQYF
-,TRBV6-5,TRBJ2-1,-,TGTGCCAGCAGTTACCAACCCAAGTTTGCCAATGAGCAGTTCTTC,CASSYQPKFANEQFF
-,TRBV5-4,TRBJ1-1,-,TGTGCCAGCAGCTTGGACGTAACTGAAGCTTTCTTT,CASSLDVTEAFF
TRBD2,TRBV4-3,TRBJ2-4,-,TGCGCCAGCAGCCAAGACCCCGGACTAGGATGGTCTATTGGCAAAAACATTCAGTACTTC,CASSQDPGLGWSIGKNIQYF
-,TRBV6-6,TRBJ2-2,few,TGTGCCAGCCGACCGGGGGGCGGTACCGGGGAGCTGTTTTTT,CASRPGGGTGELFF
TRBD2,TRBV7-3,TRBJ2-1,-,TGTGCCAGCAGCTTAGGGACTAGCAACTCTGAGCAGTTCTTC,CASSLGTSNSEQFF
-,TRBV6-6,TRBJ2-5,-,TGTGCTTGCATGGGGTATCAGACCCAGTACTTC,CACMGYQTQYF
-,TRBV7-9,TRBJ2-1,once,TGTGCCAGCAGCTTTACAGCTACTTACAATGAGCAGTTCTTC,CASSFTATYNEQFF
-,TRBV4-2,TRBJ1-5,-,TGTGCCAGCAGCCATCAGGACGGCAATCAGCCCCAGCATTTT,CASSHQDGNQPQHF
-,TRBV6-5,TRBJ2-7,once,TGTGCCAGCAGTTACTCGAGCGGGACAGCGTACGAGCAGTACTTC,CASSYSSGTAYEQYF
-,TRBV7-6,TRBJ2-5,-,TGTGCCAGCAGCCCTTACTTCCCCCCCGAGACCCAGTACTTC,CASSPYFPPETQYF
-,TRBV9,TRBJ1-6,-,TGTGCCAGCAGCGTCCGGGACACCCGCTCCTATAATTCACCCCTCCACTTT,CASSVRDTRSYNSPLHF
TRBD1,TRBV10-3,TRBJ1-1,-,TGTGCCATCAGCTCTGGACAGGGAAGCCCGAACACTGAAGCTTTCTTT,CAISSGQGSPNTEAFF
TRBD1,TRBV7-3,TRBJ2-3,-,TGTGCCAGCAGCCGAGACAGGGTTTCAGATACGCAGTATTTT,CASSRDRVSDTQYF
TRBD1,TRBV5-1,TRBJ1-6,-,TGCGCCAGCAGCCTACAGACGGGACAGGGGAATTCACCCCTCCACTTT,CASSLQTGQGNSPLHF
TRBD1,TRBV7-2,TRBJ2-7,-,TGTGCCAGCAGCTTAGCCGGGACAGGTTTGCTCTACGAGCAGTACTTC,CASSLAGTGLLYEQYF
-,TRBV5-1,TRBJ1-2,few,TGCGCCAGCAGCTTGGCTACGGGCGCCTTGAACTATGGCTACACCTTC,CASSLATGALNYGYTF
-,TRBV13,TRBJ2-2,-,TGTGCCAGCACGGGCACCGGGGAGCTGTTTTTT,CASTGTGELFF
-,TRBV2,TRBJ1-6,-,TGTGCCAGCATGGGCAGGGTAGCTTCACCCCTCCACTTT,CASMGRVASPLHF
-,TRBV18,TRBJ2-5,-,TGTGCCAGCTCACATAGAGGGGAGACCCAGTACTTC,CASSHRGETQYF
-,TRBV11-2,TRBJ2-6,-,TGTGCCAGCAGACCTATCCGCCTTTCTGGGGCCAACGTCCTGACTTTC,CASRPIRLSGANVLTF
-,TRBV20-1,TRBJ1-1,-,TGCAGTGCTAGATGGGGGTCTGAAGCTTTCTTT,CSARWGSEAFF
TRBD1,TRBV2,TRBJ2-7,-,TGTGCCAGCAGTATCGGGACAGGGGGATCCTACGAGCAGTACTTC,CASSIGTGGSYEQYF
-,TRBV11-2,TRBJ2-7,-,TGTGCCAGCAGCTTGTTTCGGGGGACAGCCTACGAGCAGTACTTC,CASSLFRGTAYEQYF
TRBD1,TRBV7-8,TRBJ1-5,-,TGTGCCAGCAGCTTTGGGGACTGGAGGGACAGGTACAATCAGCCCCAGCATTTT,CASSFGDWRDRYNQPQHF
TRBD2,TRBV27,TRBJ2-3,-,TGTGCCAGCAGTACTCAGCGGGGGGCCCTGGATCCGCAGTATTTT,CASSTQRGALDPQYF
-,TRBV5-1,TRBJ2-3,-,TGCGCCAGCAGCTTGGCTGGCCCGAGAGAAGATACGCAGTATTTT,CASSLAGPREDTQYF